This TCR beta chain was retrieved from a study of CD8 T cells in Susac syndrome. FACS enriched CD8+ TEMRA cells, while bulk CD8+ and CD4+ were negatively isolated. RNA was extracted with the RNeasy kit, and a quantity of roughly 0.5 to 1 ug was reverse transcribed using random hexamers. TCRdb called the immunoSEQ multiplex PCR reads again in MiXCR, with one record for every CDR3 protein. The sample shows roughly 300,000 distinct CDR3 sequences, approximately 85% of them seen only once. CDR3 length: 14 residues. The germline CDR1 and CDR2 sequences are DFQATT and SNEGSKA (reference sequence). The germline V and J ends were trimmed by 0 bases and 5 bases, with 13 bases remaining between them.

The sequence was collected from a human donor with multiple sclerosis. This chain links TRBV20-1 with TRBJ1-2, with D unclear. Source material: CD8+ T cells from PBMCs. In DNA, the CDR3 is TGCAGTGCTAGAGATCGTCTTGTGCGTTATGGCTACACCTTC. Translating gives CSARDRLVRYGYTF.